This entry lists 3 T cell receptor beta chains sequenced from one sample in a study of blood T cell repertoires in COVID-19. The protocol was immunoSEQ multiplex PCR, while the TCRdb copy is restricted to in-frame clones and leaves out a portion. Here the sample spans about 69,000 clones, nearly 80% being singletons. Sample: peripheral blood. The source of these receptors is a human donor in a cohort sampled during active COVID-19.

The chain employs TRBV28 and TRBJ2-5; perhaps TRBD2 as D (7 bases). The CDR3 covers 11 residues. V lost 5 bases to trimming and J lost 10 bases, with 11 bases between them. The germline CDR1 and CDR2 sequences are MDHEN and SYDVKM. CDR3 sequence (DNA): TGTGCCAGCAGTGTAGGGGGGGGCCAGTACTTC. The encoded protein is CASSVGGGQYF.

This clone has just one count. The V call is TRBV9, the J call TRBJ2-1; the D is unclear. The CDR3 extends over 17 amino acids. Trimming shortened V by 0 bases and J by 0 bases, and 13 bases separated the two germline ends. From germline, CDR1 is SGDLS and CDR2 YYNGEE. CDR3 region: CASSVALRSGSYNEQFF. CDR3 sequence (DNA): TGTGCCAGCAGCGTAGCTCTTCGCTCGGGCTCCTACAATGAGCAGTTCTTC. The complete variable domain, with remaining parts taken from reference TRBV9 and TRBJ2-1, reads DSGVTQTPKHLITATGQRVTLRCSPRSGDLSVYWYQQSLDQGLQFLIQYYNGEERAKGNILERFSAQQFPDLHSELNLSSLELGDSALYFCASSVALRSGSYNEQFFGPGTRLTVL.

The chain employs TRBV5-4 and TRBJ2-7; TRBD1 matches 11 bases. The CDR3 extends over 15 amino acids. The germline V gene encodes CDR1 SGHNT and CDR2 YYREEE (reference sequence). The V and J ends lost 4 bases and 3 bases, in that order; junction bases with no gene match: 6. The chain's CDR3 is CASSLGQGASYEQYF. The DNA for the CDR3 is TGTGCCAGCAGCCTTGGACAGGGGGCTAGCTACGAGCAGTACTTC.